These 9 T cell receptor beta chains originate from one sample sequenced in a study of shared clonotypes between healthy human individuals. The table came from immunoSEQ multiplex PCR; TCRdb's copy has only in-frame clones and leaves some out. The table has some 2,000,000 clones, almost 96% seen once. The sample consisted of naive CD4+ T cells sorted from blood. Subset indicated: CD45RA+ positively selected. The origin of the receptors is a man between 18 and 29 years old in good health.

The rearrangement uses TRBV10-3 and TRBJ2-2; D unresolved. This CDR3 spans 11 amino acids. Germline V gives CDR1 ENHRY, CDR2 SYGVKD. V lost 3 bases to trimming and J lost 7 bases, with 3 bases between them. This CDR3 reads CAISEYGELFF. In DNA form, the CDR3 reads TGTGCCATCAGTGAATACGGGGAGCTGTTTTTT.

V is TRBV27 and J is TRBJ2-3, with a weak D call TRBD1 (6 bases). CDR3 length: 14 residues. The V gene's germline CDR1 is MNHEY and CDR2 SMNVEV (reference sequence). Trimming took off 5 bases at V and 1 base at J, with 10 bases between the two ends. CDR3 nucleotide sequence: TGTGCCAGCAGTACATACAGGGGCACAGATACGCAGTATTTT. This codes for CASSTYRGTDTQYF.

V is TRBV27 and J is TRBJ2-4; 11 positions match TRBD2. The CDR3 covers 14 residues. Germline V gene sequence: CDR1 MNHEY, CDR2 SMNVEV (reference sequence). Unmatched junction bases numbered 2, after V lost 5 bases and J lost 5 bases. CDR3 amino acids: CASSVSGRENIQYF. CDR3 coding DNA: TGTGCCAGCAGTGTTAGCGGGAGGGAAAACATTCAGTACTTC.

This clone was picked up one time. The CDR3 nucleotides read TGTGCCAGCAGTCTCCCTACACCGGGGGCTGGCACCGGGGAGCTGTTTTTT. Translating it yields CASSLPTPGAGTGELFF. The chain employs TRBV28 and TRBJ2-2, with D perhaps TRBD1 or TRBD2 (6 bases each). CDR3 length: 17 residues. Trimming left V 5 bases short and J 4 bases short, with 20 bases between. Looked up from germline, CDR1 is MDHEN and CDR2 is SYDVKM.

The genes are TRBV11-2 and TRBJ2-5; D unresolved. Trimming took 3 bases from V and 4 from J, leaving 12 bases between them. There are 14 residues in the CDR3. Germline V gene lookup returns CDR1 SGHAT and CDR2 FQNNGV. The CDR3 is CASSFNVGPETQYF. The CDR3 region has the DNA TGTGCCAGCAGCTTTAACGTGGGTCCAGAGACCCAGTACTTC.

The J gene is TRBJ2-7, the V gene TRBV11-3; no reliable D call. Between the trimmed V and J ends, which lost 3 bases and 1 base, there was a span of 16 bases. The CDR3 spans 16 residues. Germline CDR1 reads SGHNT; CDR2 reads YENEEA. The chain's CDR3 is CASSFTGWSPSYEQYF. The DNA for the CDR3 is TGTGCCAGCAGCTTTACTGGTTGGTCGCCATCCTACGAGCAGTACTTC.

The rearrangement uses TRBV10-2 and TRBJ1-5; D might be TRBD1 (5 bases). The V gene's germline CDR1 is WSHSY and CDR2 SAAADI. The CDR3 loop spans 13 amino acids. V gave up 6 bases and J gave up 7 bases, with 13 bases separating them. The CDR3 region is CASREAGHQPQHF. DNA for the CDR3: TGCGCCAGCAGGGAAGCAGGGCACCAGCCCCAGCATTTT.

The chain is built from TRBV21-1 and TRBJ2-1; the listed D gene, TRBD2, was not tested against the DNA. TRBV21-1 corresponds to a pseudogene. The length of the CDR3 is 18 residues. In DNA, the CDR3 is TGTGCCAGCAGCAAAGCCGTTAGATACGGGGGGCCTAACAATGAGCAGTTCTTC. Amino acid sequence: CASSKAVRYGGPNNEQFF.

To note about this clone: Other DNA sequences in the sample encode the same CDR3. The chain links TRBV7-9 to TRBJ2-5, with D maybe TRBD1 (5 bases). This CDR3 region has 14 residues. Germline V gene data show CDR1 as SEHNR and CDR2 as FQNEAQ (reference sequence). Trimming took off 4 bases at V and 2 bases at J, with 11 bases between the two ends. CDR3 nucleotide sequence: TGTGCCAGCAGCTACAGGACGGATCAAGAGACCCAGTACTTC. Translation gives CASSYRTDQETQYF.